This T cell receptor beta chain was sequenced in a study of T cell responses to AZD1222 COVID-19 vaccine. Study findings and constraints: CD4 TCRs associated with vaccination spanned spike, dominating at 160-218 and 743-854.

The V gene end was trimmed by 4 bases and the J gene end by 5 bases; junction bases not matched to a gene: 7. This CDR3 has 15 residues. Germline V lookup: CDR1 SGHTA, CDR2 FQGTGA. Note on this clone: Antigen specificity is unknown.

Clones were sequenced by immunoSEQ multiplex PCR, and TCRdb holds only the in-frame ones, with some missing. The sample records more than 100,000 clones, roughly 87% being singletons. This receptor was identified in an adult in good health. The chain combines TRBV7-3 with TRBJ2-3; 9 nucleotides agree with TRBD1. This specimen was peripheral blood, taken on day 0 of AZD1222 vaccination. The CDR3 spells CASSSTGGAIDTQYF. The CDR3 region has the DNA TGTGCCAGCAGCTCCACAGGGGGCGCGATAGATACGCAGTATTTT.